Listed below are T cell receptor beta chains from one sample, sequenced in a study of T cells after yellow fever vaccination. A single record per CDR3 protein comes from TCRdb applying MiXCR to the 5' RACE reads. The repertoire holds 400,000 or so distinct CDR3 sequences, with around a tenth as singletons. The sample consisted of PBMCs, taken on the day of the first yellow fever vaccination. Receptor source: a man in his late teens or twenties who received the YFV17D yellow fever vaccine. CDR3s include the opening cysteine and the closing phenylalanine or tryptophan. Each record gives: J gene, clone size, D gene, V gene, CDR3 protein, CDR3 DNA. The D gene is left open where the match is weak. Clone size is given for some rows only: seen once, a few or many times, or a class if the clone is expanded.

TRBJ1-1,-,-,TRBV15,CATSRDTGFLTEAFF,TGTGCCACCAGCAGAGATACAGGATTCCTCACTGAAGCTTTCTTT
TRBJ1-1,few,TRBD1,TRBV6-1,CASSDRGQGYTEAFF,TGTGCCAGCAGTGATAGGGGACAGGGTTACACTGAAGCTTTCTTT
TRBJ1-6,many,-,TRBV21-1,CASSKRNSSYNSPLHF,TGTGCCAGCAGCAAAAGAAATAGCTCCTATAATTCACCCCTCCACTTT
TRBJ2-3,few,-,TRBV4-3,CASSHGGLSTDTQYF,TGCGCCAGCAGCCATGGGGGGCTTAGCACAGATACGCAGTATTTT
TRBJ1-1,-,-,TRBV18,CASSPPNRQDRNTEAFF,TGTGCCAGCTCACCACCGAACCGACAGGACAGGAACACTGAAGCTTTCTTT
TRBJ2-3,-,-,TRBV12-3/TRBV12-4,CASSPGHRFTDTQYF,TGTGCCAGCAGTCCAGGGCATAGGTTCACAGATACGCAGTATTTT
TRBJ2-7,-,-,TRBV14,CASSRGRGYEQYF,TGTGCCAGCAGCCGAGGCAGGGGCTACGAGCAGTACTTC
TRBJ1-1,few,TRBD1,TRBV5-1,CASRPGTGNTEAFF,TGCGCCAGCAGACCAGGGACAGGAAACACTGAAGCTTTCTTT
TRBJ1-5,many,-,TRBV2,CASSFTGIYQPQHF,TGTGCCAGCAGTTTTACAGGGATATATCAGCCCCAGCATTTT
TRBJ2-1,-,TRBD2,TRBV6-2/TRBV6-3,CASSTIQSGGNEQFF,TGTGCCAGCAGTACCATCCAAAGCGGGGGTAATGAGCAGTTCTTC
TRBJ2-1,-,-,TRBV19,CASSMGALYNEQFF,TGTGCCAGTAGTATGGGGGCCTTATACAATGAGCAGTTCTTC
TRBJ1-1,few,-,TRBV7-2,CASSLGSGLPNTEAFF,TGTGCCAGCAGCTTAGGATCGGGACTCCCGAACACTGAAGCTTTCTTT
TRBJ2-5,few,-,TRBV20-1,CSARRLEGRETQYF,TGCAGTGCTAGACGGCTAGAAGGAAGGGAGACCCAGTACTTC
TRBJ2-6,-,-,TRBV2,CASSEAYSGANVLTF,TGTGCCAGCAGTGAAGCTTACTCTGGGGCCAACGTCCTGACTTTC
TRBJ2-2,few,TRBD1,TRBV4-3,CASSQDGQGARTGELFF,TGCGCCAGCAGCCAAGATGGACAGGGGGCGCGAACCGGGGAGCTGTTTTTT
TRBJ2-3,few,TRBD2,TRBV6-2/TRBV6-3,CASSPQASGGTSTDTQYF,TGTGCCAGCAGCCCCCAGGCTAGCGGGGGGACGAGCACAGATACGCAGTATTTT
TRBJ2-5,many,TRBD1,TRBV4-2,CASSTVGPGGQETQYF,TGTGCCAGCAGCACCGTTGGGCCAGGGGGCCAAGAGACCCAGTACTTC
TRBJ2-3,-,TRBD1,TRBV19,CASSSLRTGRDTQYF,TGTGCCAGTAGTAGTTTGCGGACAGGCAGAGATACGCAGTATTTT
TRBJ1-2,many,-,TRBV6-5,CASSYSAGYGYTF,TGTGCCAGCAGTTACTCGGCAGGCTATGGCTACACCTTC
TRBJ2-7,many,TRBD1,TRBV5-1,CASSRSGTGSVEQYF,TGCGCCAGCAGCCGTTCCGGGACAGGGTCTGTCGAGCAGTACTTC
TRBJ2-3,many,-,TRBV12-3/TRBV12-4,CASTRFPTDTQYF,TGTGCCAGCACTCGGTTCCCGACAGATACGCAGTATTTT
TRBJ1-1,few,-,TRBV11-2,CASSFAREGTEAFF,TGTGCCAGCAGCTTCGCGAGGGAAGGCACTGAAGCTTTCTTT
TRBJ2-1,-,TRBD2,TRBV11-2,CASLPIRGGHTYNEQFF,TGTGCCAGCCTCCCCATCCGGGGGGGCCATACCTACAATGAGCAGTTCTTC
TRBJ1-5,-,-,TRBV25-1,CASSEYQGQPQHF,TGTGCCAGCAGTGAATACCAGGGACAGCCCCAGCATTTT
TRBJ1-2,few,TRBD1,TRBV12-3/TRBV12-4,CASSLGQGGVYGYTF,TGTGCCAGCAGTTTAGGACAGGGGGGCGTATATGGCTACACCTTC